The rows below give T cell receptor beta chains drawn from one sample of a study of control samples from healthy donors and cancer patients. Libraries were prepared by immunoSEQ multiplex PCR; TCRdb keeps only in-frame clonotypes and omits some of them. Among around 130,000 clones listed, around nine tenths were seen once. The sequenced material came from blood. Receptor source: a man between 25 and 39 years old in good health. CDR3s include the opening cysteine and the closing phenylalanine or tryptophan. Fields, in order: V gene, D gene, clone size, J gene, CDR3 DNA, CDR3 protein. A D gene is named only where the DNA matches it firmly. Clone size appears in some rows only: once, few, many, or a class for an expanded clone.

TRBV24-1	.	.	TRBJ2-3	TGTGCCACCCGGTTTCTCGATACGCAGTATTTT	CATRFLDTQYF
TRBV18	.	.	TRBJ2-1	TGTGCCAGCTCACCGCGGGGGCAGGGAGGCAATGAGCAGTTCTTC	CASSPRGQGGNEQFF
TRBV4-2	TRBD1	.	TRBJ1-5	TGTGCCAGCAGCCAAGATCAGGGGGCGAACCAGCCCCAGCATTTT	CASSQDQGANQPQHF
TRBV19	.	.	TRBJ1-5	TGTGCCAGTAGTAGCACAAATAGCAATCAGCCCCAGCATTTT	CASSSTNSNQPQHF
TRBV18	.	.	TRBJ1-4	TGTGCCAGCTCACCAACTACAACTAATGAAAAACTGTTTTTT	CASSPTTTNEKLFF
TRBV7-2	TRBD2	.	TRBJ2-1	TGTGCCAGCAGCCCTCGACTAGCGGGGGGGCAGGAGTTCTTC	CASSPRLAGGQEFF
TRBV19	TRBD1	.	TRBJ1-2	TGTGCCAGTAGTATAAGAGACAGGGCTAACTATGGCTACACCTTC	CASSIRDRANYGYTF
TRBV6-7	TRBD1	.	TRBJ1-1	TGTGCCAGCACCGAGGACAGGGACACTGAAGCTTTCTTT	CASTEDRDTEAFF
TRBV6-6	.	.	TRBJ1-1	TGTGCCAGCAGTGGGCCGACTGAAGCTTTCTTT	CASSGPTEAFF
TRBV7-2	.	.	TRBJ1-1	TGTGCCAGCAGCTTAGCCCCCGGTGTTCCCTCAAGGCCGAACACTGAAGCTTTCTTT	CASSLAPGVPSRPNTEAFF
TRBV10-3	TRBD1	few	TRBJ1-1	TGTGCCATCAAAGACAGGGATAACACTGAAGCTTTCTTT	CAIKDRDNTEAFF
TRBV3-1/TRBV3-2	.	.	TRBJ1-2	TGTGCCAGCAGCCCCGGGGACACCTATGGCTACACCTTC	CASSPGDTYGYTF
TRBV7-7	TRBD1	.	TRBJ1-4	TGTGCCAGCAGCCCTGGGACAGGACGGAATGAAAAACTGTTTTTT	CASSPGTGRNEKLFF
TRBV11-2	.	.	TRBJ2-7	TGTGCCAGCAGCCCCTTCACCGGGGGTTACGAGCAGTACTTC	CASSPFTGGYEQYF